Listed here are 7 T cell receptor beta chains from one sample, sequenced in a study of CD4 T cells in relation to SARS-CoV-2 and coronaviruses. These TCRs are of unknown antigen specificity. Unexposed donor CD4+ T cells date from about 2011-2018, before the COVID-19 pandemic. CD4+ T cells were isolated from the cells after more than 8 days of culture. Sequencing was performed with immunoSEQ multiplex PCR; in TCRdb, only in-frame clones are kept and a portion is missing. The sample consists of about 19,000 clones, around four fifths of them appearing once. Sequenced material: CD4+ T cells from PBMCs, cultured in vitro. The receptor source for this set is a human donor in good health.

V gene TRBV19 combines with J gene TRBJ2-2; TRBD2 is a possible D gene (6 bases). This CDR3 is built from 16 residues. Trimming left V 5 bases short and J 3 bases short, with 16 bases between. Germline CDR1 reads LNHDA; CDR2 reads SQIVND (reference sequence). In DNA form, the CDR3 reads TGTGCCAGTAGTCCTCCGGGGGTCCTGGACACCGGGGAGCTGTTTTTT. As protein: CASSPPGVLDTGELFF.

The CDR3 protein is CASSQGLAGVGDTQYF. CDR3 DNA sequence: TGTGCCAGCAGCCAGGGACTAGCGGGGGTAGGAGATACGCAGTATTTT. The chain is built from TRBV7-2 and TRBJ2-3; TRBD2 aligns across 14 bases. V shed 5 bases, J shed 5 bases, and the junction held 6 bases outside the gene matches. This CDR3 region has 16 residues. Germline assignment: CDR1 SGHTA and CDR2 FQGNSA.

This chain joins TRBV19 and TRBJ1-2; 10 bases match TRBD1. This CDR3 spans 14 amino acids. V lost 5 bases, J lost 4 bases, and 4 bases stayed unmatched. Germline V gives CDR1 LNHDA, CDR2 SQIVND (reference sequence). Here the CDR3 reads CASSLGQGSYGYTF. The CDR3 DNA reads TGTGCCAGTAGTCTGGGACAGGGGAGCTATGGCTACACCTTC.

This chain joins TRBV2 and TRBJ2-1, with TRBD2 identical over 10 bases. V shed 10 bases, J shed 4 bases, and the junction held 10 bases outside the gene matches. Germline lookup yields CDR1 SNHLY and CDR2 FYNNEI. The CDR3 sequence is 15 residues long. CDR3 protein: CANRAGGPIYNEQFF. CDR3 sequence (DNA): TGTGCCAATCGAGCGGGGGGGCCGATTTACAATGAGCAGTTCTTC.

This clone was seen only a few times. The V call is TRBV27, the J call TRBJ1-2; the D gene is possibly TRBD1 (5 bases). The CDR3 runs to 15 residues. V dropped 0 bases and J dropped 10 bases, with 18 bases sitting between them. Germline V gene data show CDR1 as MNHEY and CDR2 as SMNVEV (reference sequence). CDR3 in amino acids: CASSLSLGTRRAYTF. The CDR3 DNA follows: TGTGCCAGCAGTTTATCCCTCGGGACTAGGCGGGCCTACACCTTC.

The chain carries TRBV19 and TRBJ1-5, with a weak D call TRBD1 (5 bases). The CDR3 sequence is 15 residues long. The V and J ends lost 8 bases and 3 bases respectively, with 17 bases between them. The germline V gene encodes CDR1 LNHDA and CDR2 SQIVND (reference sequence). The CDR3, as DNA: TGTGCCAGTGGCAGACCGTCAGGGATCAATCAGCCCCAGCATTTT. Translation gives CASGRPSGINQPQHF.

The genes are TRBV9 and TRBJ1-3; no definite D call. The germline V gene has CDR1 SGDLS and CDR2 YYNGEE. Trimming stripped 3 bases from V and 4 bases from J, with 14 bases between. CDR3 length: 15 residues. Here the CDR3 reads CASSAQGIGGNTIYF. Written as DNA, the CDR3 is TGTGCCAGCAGCGCGCAAGGAATAGGCGGAAACACCATATATTTT.